The clone carrying this T cell receptor (beta chain) was recorded once. Its antigen is unknown. Patients showing uncontrolled infection, other autoimmune disease, pregnancy or lactation were ineligible. Clinical symptoms, serum thyroxine, TRAb, thyroid ultrasound and orbital computed tomography informed diagnoses. The PBMCs were taken from about 10 ml of fresh peripheral blood. Amplification targeted TCR beta CDR3 regions from RNA transcripts. HTBI primers were used for first-round RT-PCR of the TCR CDR3. TCRdb itself ran the multiplex PCR reads through MiXCR, one entry per CDR3 protein. The sample lists 300,000 to 500,000 distinct CDR3 sequences; around 15% were seen once. Germline V lookup: CDR1 SGDLS, CDR2 YYNGEE. The CDR3 runs 15 residues. V was trimmed by 4 bases and J by 0 bases, leaving 8 bases between them. The source of the sample is a study of T cells in Graves' hyperthyroidism and ophthalmopathy. Study findings and constraints: Blood also held most thyroid clonotypes expanded beyond 0.001.

Input material: blood. The clonotype originates from a man aged 50 or older with Graves' ophthalmopathy. V gene TRBV9 combines with J gene TRBJ2-6; D ambiguous. CDR3 coding DNA: TGTGCCAGCAGCTACGGTCTCTCTGGGGCCAACGTCCTGACTTTC. Translated, it gives CASSYGLSGANVLTF.